These T cell receptor beta chains were read from a single sample in a study of cytomegalovirus exposure and HLA in healthy donors. Produced via immunoSEQ multiplex PCR; TCRdb's table is partial and in-frame only. The data hold about 130,000 clones, with 65% to 85% observed a single time. Input material: PBMCs. The receptor set was obtained from a male donor in good health and CMV-seronegative. CDR3s include the opening cysteine and the closing phenylalanine or tryptophan. Fields, in order: clone size, V gene, D gene, J gene, CDR3 DNA, CDR3 protein. The D gene is left open where the match is weak. Expanded clones are given a class, and other clones once, few, many or no size at all.

clone_size: few; v_call: TRBV15; d_call: TRBD2; j_call: TRBJ2-7; cdr3_nt: TGTGCCACAAGTAGCGGGAGGGCCTCCTACGAGCAGTACTTC; cdr3_aa: CATSSGRASYEQYF
clone_size: .; v_call: TRBV5-4; d_call: .; j_call: TRBJ2-2; cdr3_nt: TGTGCCAGCAGGTTCACGGCCGGGGACACCGGGGAGCTGTTTTTT; cdr3_aa: CASRFTAGDTGELFF
clone_size: .; v_call: TRBV10-2; d_call: TRBD1; j_call: TRBJ1-2; cdr3_nt: TGCGCCAGCAGTTGGACAGGGGTTAACTATGGCTACACCTTC; cdr3_aa: CASSWTGVNYGYTF
clone_size: .; v_call: TRBV2; d_call: .; j_call: TRBJ2-1; cdr3_nt: TGTGCCAGCAGTGAAGCGATGAGCTCCTACAATGAGCAGTTCTTC; cdr3_aa: CASSEAMSSYNEQFF
clone_size: .; v_call: TRBV2; d_call: TRBD1; j_call: TRBJ2-7; cdr3_nt: TGTGCCAGTATGGAGAGGGGACAGATATCCTACGAGCAGTACTTC; cdr3_aa: CASMERGQISYEQYF
clone_size: .; v_call: TRBV27; d_call: .; j_call: TRBJ2-3; cdr3_nt: TGTGCCAGCAGTTTATCGAGGCCCACCACAGATACGCAGTATTTT; cdr3_aa: CASSLSRPTTDTQYF
clone_size: once; v_call: TRBV19; d_call: .; j_call: TRBJ2-4; cdr3_nt: TGTGCCAGTAGTATAACGGCAGGTACATTAGCCAAAAACATTCAGTACTTC; cdr3_aa: CASSITAGTLAKNIQYF
clone_size: .; v_call: TRBV9; d_call: .; j_call: TRBJ2-5; cdr3_nt: TGTGCCAGCAGCTCTCAAAGGGGTACTGAGACCCAGTACTTC; cdr3_aa: CASSSQRGTETQYF
clone_size: .; v_call: TRBV12-2; d_call: .; j_call: TRBJ2-3; cdr3_nt: TGTGCAAGTCGGTCACTAGCGGCATGCACAGATACGCAGTATTTT; cdr3_aa: CASRSLAACTDTQYF
clone_size: once; v_call: TRBV29-1; d_call: TRBD2; j_call: TRBJ2-7; cdr3_nt: TGCAGCGCCCGGGGGGTCGCCTCCTACGAGCAGTACTTC; cdr3_aa: CSARGVASYEQYF
clone_size: .; v_call: TRBV14; d_call: TRBD2; j_call: TRBJ2-5; cdr3_nt: TGTGCCAGCAGCCAATTTTTGGGGACTAGCGGCCAAGAGACCCAGTACTTC; cdr3_aa: CASSQFLGTSGQETQYF
clone_size: .; v_call: TRBV19; d_call: TRBD1; j_call: TRBJ2-4; cdr3_nt: TGTGCCAGTACGGACAGGCATCAAAACATTCAGTACTTC; cdr3_aa: CASTDRHQNIQYF
clone_size: once; v_call: TRBV15; d_call: .; j_call: TRBJ1-2; cdr3_nt: TGTGCCACCAGCACGGGGGGGGAATGGTATGGCTACACCTTC; cdr3_aa: CATSTGGEWYGYTF
clone_size: .; v_call: TRBV5-6; d_call: .; j_call: TRBJ2-7; cdr3_nt: TGTGCCAGCCAGGGAGGTTTGGACGAGCAGTACTTC; cdr3_aa: CASQGGLDEQYF
clone_size: .; v_call: TRBV7-3; d_call: .; j_call: TRBJ2-1; cdr3_nt: TGTGCCAGCAGCACGACCGGGACAAGAGGAAACAATGAGCAGTTCTTC; cdr3_aa: CASSTTGTRGNNEQFF
clone_size: .; v_call: TRBV2; d_call: TRBD1; j_call: TRBJ1-3; cdr3_nt: TGTGCCAGCAGAGAACGGACAGGGCCTGGAAACACCATATATTTT; cdr3_aa: CASRERTGPGNTIYF